Sequencing of this T cell receptor (beta chain) was carried out in a study of blood T cells in healthy people across ages. Study-wide results and limits: Naive and antigen-experienced cells were not separated, limiting conclusive comparison.

Details on this clonotype: The antigen remains unidentified.

The use of a sample-barcoded 5' primer and a J-beta primer mix characterized a second PCR of roughly 6 to 11 cycles. MiXCR was run by TCRdb on the 5' RACE reads, yielding one entry per CDR3 protein. The sample has 1.5 million to 2 million distinct CDR3 sequences, 34% seen once. Trimming took off 2 bases at V and 2 bases at J, with 10 bases between the two ends. Germline V gives CDR1 SGHVS, CDR2 FQNEAQ. The CDR3 length is 15 residues. Material: blood. This sequence joins TRBV7-8 and TRBJ1-3, with a possible D match to TRBD1 (5 bases). The TCR sequence derives from a woman aged 30 to 39 in good health. The CDR3 bases are TGTGCCAGCAGCTTAAGGGACTTCGCTGGAAACACCATATATTTT. Translating gives CASSLRDFAGNTIYF. Full variable domain (rest looked up from reference TRBV7-8 and TRBJ1-3): GAGVSQSPRYKVAKRGQDVALRCDPISGHVSLFWYQQALGQGPEFLTYFQNEAQLDKSGLPSDRFFAERPEGSVSTLKIQRTQQEDSAVYLCASSLRDFAGNTIYFGEGSWLTVV.